The clone carrying this TCR beta chain occurred many times. Its antigen is unknown. This sample is part of a study of early T cells in non-severe SARS-CoV-2 infection. Study-wide findings and caveats: Missing private and CD4 specificities, VDJdb matching favored anti-spike CD8 responses.

Unique molecular identifiers were attached to individual cDNA molecules. TCRdb passed the 5' RACE reads through MiXCR, listing each CDR3 protein once. This table holds tens of thousands of distinct CDR3 sequences, less than 8.5% found once. Germline-derived CDR1 and CDR2 are SGHAT and FQDESV (reference sequence). The CDR3 length is 15 residues. V was shortened by 3 bases and J by 1 base, with 12 bases between the two germline ends. The material sequenced was whole blood. This clonotype was obtained from an adult who was a healthcare worker with PCR-confirmed SARS-CoV-2 infection or an uninfected control (not recorded which). The chain is built from TRBV11-1 and TRBJ2-5; D is perhaps TRBD2 (5 bases). Written as DNA, the CDR3 is TGTGCCAGCAGCTTTAGTGGGAGTGGCCAAGAGACCCAGTACTTC. It translates to CASSFSGSGQETQYF.